This T cell receptor (beta chain) is drawn from a study of breast tumors, draining lymph nodes, adjacent tissues. Points from the study as a whole: Compared with basal-like, luminal-like tumors shared significantly more repertoire with nontumor tissue. Tumor TCR diversity was below lymph nodes but above nontumor tissue.

TCRdb re-derived calls from the multiplex PCR reads in MiXCR, one entry per CDR3 protein. The table shows fewer than 200,000 distinct CDR3 sequences, with about 30% occurring only once. The lymph nodes were axillary draining lymph nodes from breast cancer patients. As to this clonotype: The antigen is unknown.

The CDR3 totals 20 residues. The trim removed 3 bases at V and 0 bases at J, leaving 11 bases unmatched. Germline V gene lookup returns CDR1 SGHTA and CDR2 FQGNSA. Sequencing was performed on axillary lymph node tissue. The rearrangement links TRBV7-2 to TRBJ2-2; TRBD2 agrees at 12 bases. This sequence was found in a female donor with breast cancer. Some clones in this sample may be carry-over from other donors' samples. CDR3 loop: CASSLLAGGRYNANTGELFF. The DNA of the CDR3 is TGTGCCAGCAGCTTGCTAGCGGGGGGGCGTTACAATGCGAACACCGGGGAGCTGTTTTTT. The full variable domain, its missing parts supplied by reference TRBV7-2 and TRBJ2-2, is GAGVSQSPSNKVTEKGKDVELRCDPISGHTALYWYRQSLGQGLEFLIYFQGNSAPDKSGLPSDRFSAERTGGSVSTLTIQRTQQEDSAVYLCASSLLAGGRYNANTGELFFGEGSRLTVL.